This T cell receptor beta chain was captured by sequencing in a study of T-cell reconstitution after alpha-beta-depleted transplantation in children. The CDR3 has 17 residues. Germline V lookup: CDR1 SGHAT, CDR2 FQNNGV. V dropped 5 bases and J dropped 0 bases, with 16 bases sitting between them. TCRbeta library construction was performed incorporating unique molecular identifiers. TCRdb passed the PCR reads through MiXCR, listing each CDR3 protein once. The profile shows approximately 590,000 distinct CDR3 sequences, about 10% of them singletons. There are many counts of this clonotype. The chain employs TRBV11-2 and TRBJ1-4, with a weak D call TRBD1 (5 bases). The sample was PBMCs from the stem cell graft donor, taken from the stem cell graft. This TCR came from a human donor who donated a stem cell graft to a child with acute myeloid leukemia. The CDR3 sequence is CASSPWGRAATNEKLFF. CDR3 in DNA: TGTGCCAGCAGCCCCTGGGGCAGGGCGGCAACTAATGAAAAACTGTTTTTT.